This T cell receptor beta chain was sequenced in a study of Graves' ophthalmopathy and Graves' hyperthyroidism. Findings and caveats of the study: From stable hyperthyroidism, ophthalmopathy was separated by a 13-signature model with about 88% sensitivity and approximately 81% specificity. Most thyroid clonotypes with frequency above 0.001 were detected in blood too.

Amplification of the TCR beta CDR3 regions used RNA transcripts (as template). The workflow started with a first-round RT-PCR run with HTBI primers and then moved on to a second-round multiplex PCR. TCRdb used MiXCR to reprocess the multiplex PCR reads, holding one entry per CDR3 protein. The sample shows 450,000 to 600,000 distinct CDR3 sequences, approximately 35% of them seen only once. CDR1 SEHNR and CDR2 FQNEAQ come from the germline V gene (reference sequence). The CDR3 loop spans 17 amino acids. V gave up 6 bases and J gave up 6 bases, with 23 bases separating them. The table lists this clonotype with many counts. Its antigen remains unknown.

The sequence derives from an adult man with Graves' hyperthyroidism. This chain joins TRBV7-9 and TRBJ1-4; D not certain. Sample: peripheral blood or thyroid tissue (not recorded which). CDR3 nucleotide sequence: TGTGCCAGCAGGATTCACGGTAGAGGGCCGGCGGATGAAAAACTGTTTTTT. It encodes CASRIHGRGPADEKLFF.